The next 18 T cell receptor beta chains were all read from a single sample in a study of T cell repertoires in cytomegalovirus infection. No antigens are known for them. TCRdb ran MiXCR on the reads and lists one entry per CDR3 protein. The table records about 400,000 distinct CDR3 sequences, around a third of them present only once. The sample consisted of cultured PBMCs, taken from culture after CMV antigen stimulation. Receptor source: a human donor in good health (CMV status not recorded). Some clones in this sample may be carry-over from other donors' samples.

This clonotype was observed a handful of times. The chain couples TRBV7-2 to TRBJ1-2; D unclear. This CDR3 comprises 15 residues. The V gene's germline CDR1 is SGHTA and CDR2 FQGNSA. The V gene lost 2 bases and the J gene lost 6 bases, with 16 bases spanning the gap. The CDR3 spells CASSLKTLEGNGYTF. In DNA form, the CDR3 reads TGTGCCAGCAGCTTAAAGACCTTGGAGGGTAATGGCTACACCTTC.

The chain combines TRBV5-6 with TRBJ2-5; D uncertain. The CDR3 extends over 13 amino acids. Trimming removed 2 bases from V and 0 bases from J, with 5 bases in between. CDR1 SGHDT and CDR2 YYEEEE come from the germline V gene. CDR3 nucleotides: TGTGCCAGCAGCTTTACGGACCAAGAGACCCAGTACTTC. Amino acid sequence: CASSFTDQETQYF.

The chain recombines TRBV20-1 with TRBJ2-4, with a tentative D call TRBD2 (6 bases). Germline V gene lookup returns CDR1 DFQATT and CDR2 SNEGSKA (reference sequence). CDR3 length: 13 amino acids. CDR3 region: CRAGGQSKNIQYF. CDR3 coding DNA: TGCAGAGCCGGAGGGCAGTCCAAAAACATTCAGTACTTC.

This clonotype has just a few counts. The chain joins TRBV6-2 or TRBV6-3 to TRBJ2-5, with D tentatively TRBD2 (6 bases). V lost 8 bases and J 5 bases, leaving 18 bases between the germline ends. Germline-derived CDR1 and CDR2 are MNHEY and SVGEGT. This CDR3 region has 14 residues. The CDR3 region is CASAGGTQRETQYF. The DNA for the CDR3 is TGTGCCAGCGCCGGCGGGACCCAGAGGGAGACCCAGTACTTC.

Only a few counts were recorded for this clonotype. The genes are TRBV7-2 and TRBJ2-1; D unclear. Germline CDR1 is SGHTA and CDR2 is FQGNSA. V shed 10 bases and J shed 2 bases, with 18 bases lying between them. The CDR3 totals 15 residues. The CDR3 here is CATRSKTITYNEQFF. The CDR3 region has the DNA TGTGCCACCAGGAGCAAGACAATCACCTACAATGAGCAGTTCTTC.

The rearrangement joins TRBV20-1 to TRBJ2-5, with D perhaps assigned TRBD1 or TRBD2 (5 bases each). V shed 5 bases and J shed 5 bases, with 21 bases lying between them. Germline CDR1 DFQATT, CDR2 SNEGSKA (reference sequence). The CDR3 sequence is 15 residues long. CDR3: CSAPPSGTEVETQYF. The CDR3 DNA reads as TGCAGTGCTCCACCCTCCGGGACCGAAGTGGAGACCCAGTACTTC.

The rearrangement uses TRBV4-1 and TRBJ2-2, with TRBD1 as a possible D gene (5 bases). Trimming shortened V by 2 bases and J by 1 base, and 8 bases separated the two germline ends. Germline loops: CDR1 MGHRA, CDR2 YSYEKL. This CDR3 has 15 amino acids. The CDR3 bases are TGCGCCAGCAGCCAACGAGGACAGAACACCGGGGAGCTGTTTTTT. Protein sequence: CASSQRGQNTGELFF.

This clonotype showed up many times. The V gene is TRBV28, the J gene TRBJ2-7; TRBD1 matches 9 bases. The CDR3 consists of 19 residues. J gave up 2 bases and V 7 bases, and 21 bases lay outside the gene matches. CDR1 and CDR2 from the germline V gene are MDHEN and SYDVKM. CDR3 in amino acids: CASTVSAALWGQGTYEQYF. The DNA of the CDR3 is TGTGCCAGCACAGTTTCGGCGGCACTGTGGGGACAGGGCACCTACGAGCAGTACTTC. Using reference TRBV28 and TRBJ2-7 for the parts outside the CDR3, the full variable domain is DVKVTQSSRYLVKRTGEKVFLECVQDMDHENMFWYRQDPGLGLRLIYFSYDVKMKEKGDIPEGYSVSREKKERFSLILESASTNQTSMYLCASTVSAALWGQGTYEQYFGPGTRLTVT.

This clonotype was found many times. The chain recombines TRBV7-8 with TRBJ2-6; perhaps TRBD1 as D (6 bases). CDR1 SGHVS and CDR2 FQNEAQ come from the germline V gene. The length of the CDR3 is 15 residues. V was trimmed by 5 bases and J by 1 base, leaving 9 bases between them. The CDR3 loop is CASSRTESGANVLTF. The CDR3 DNA reads TGTGCCAGCAGCAGGACAGAGTCTGGGGCCAACGTCCTGACTTTC.

The chain links TRBV6-2 or TRBV6-3 to TRBJ2-1, with D possibly TRBD2 on 6 matching bases. The CDR3 is 15 residues long. From germline, CDR1 is MNHEY and CDR2 SVGEGT. V lost 5 bases, J lost 4 bases, and 15 bases lay in between. CDR3 in DNA: TGTGCCAGCAGTCCCCTAGGCGGGATTTACAATGAGCAGTTCTTC. Its protein is CASSPLGGIYNEQFF.

This clonotype has more than one count but fewer than ten. The chain uses TRBV7-9 and TRBJ1-5, with 11 nucleotides matching TRBD1. CDR1 SEHNR and CDR2 FQNEAQ come from the germline V gene (reference sequence). V gave up 4 bases and J gave up 2 bases; unmatched junction bases: 7. The CDR3 is 17 amino acids. Here the CDR3 reads CASSWTGGGHGNQPQHF. The CDR3 bases are TGTGCCAGCAGCTGGACAGGGGGCGGTCATGGCAATCAGCCCCAGCATTTT.

The gene calls are TRBV7-3 and TRBJ2-1, with D possibly being TRBD2 (6 bases). Germline values: CDR1 SGHTA, CDR2 FQGTGA. The CDR3 is 16 amino acids. Trimming left V 1 base short and J 8 bases short, with 18 bases between. Here the CDR3 reads CASSLKGGGGSHEQFF. The CDR3, as DNA: TGTGCCAGCAGCTTAAAGGGAGGTGGGGGGTCCCATGAGCAGTTCTTC.

This CDR3 is CSVRQALAKNIQYF. Here the CDR3 DNA reads TGCAGCGTAAGACAGGCACTAGCCAAAAACATTCAGTACTTC. The chain employs TRBV29-1 and TRBJ2-4; TRBD1 might be the D (6 bases). The V end was cut by 6 bases, the J end by 0 bases, with 12 bases between. The CDR3 runs to 14 residues. The germline gives CDR1 SQVTM, CDR2 ANQGSEA.

The rearrangement links TRBV7-2 to TRBJ2-7; D is unclear. V lost 1 base and J lost 4, with 11 bases in between. Germline CDR1 SGHTA, CDR2 FQGNSA. The length of the CDR3 is 14 residues. This CDR3 is CASSLVVQKYEQYV. The CDR3, as DNA: TGTGCCAGCAGCTTAGTGGTCCAAAAATACGAGCAGTACGTC.

Ten or more counts support this clonotype. V usage is TRBV7-2 and J usage is TRBJ1-5; D is unclear. The CDR3 spans 12 residues. CDR1 is SGHTA and CDR2 is FQGNSA in the germline V gene. V was clipped by 4 bases and J by 0 bases, with 1 base between them. The CDR3 loop is CASSYSNQPQHF. The CDR3 bases are TGTGCCAGCAGCTATAGCAATCAGCCCCAGCATTTT.

This clonotype was seen a handful of times. The genes are TRBV6-2 or TRBV6-3 and TRBJ1-1; 7 bases fit TRBD1. CDR1 and CDR2 from the germline V gene are MNHEY and SVGEGT. The CDR3 contains 13 residues. V lost 4 bases, J lost 6 bases, and 5 bases stayed unmatched. CDR3 coding DNA: TGTGCCAGCAGTTCACAGGGGTACGCTGAAGCTTTCTTT. It is translated as CASSSQGYAEAFF.

This clonotype was seen only a few times. This chain connects TRBV7-6 to TRBJ2-1; D is possibly TRBD2 (6 bases). CDR3 length: 15 residues. Germline CDR1 SGHVS, CDR2 FNYEAQ. V gave up 2 bases and J gave up 5 bases, with 13 bases separating them. The CDR3 region has the DNA TGTGCCAGCAGCTTACGGGAGCTTGGGAACAATGAGCAGTTCTTC. This encodes CASSLRELGNNEQFF.

The chain uses TRBV4-3 and TRBJ1-1; 7 nucleotides line up with TRBD1. With 3 bases clipped from V and 8 bases from J, the junction kept 3 bases outside the gene matches. Germline V gives CDR1 LGHNA, CDR2 YSLEER. CDR3 length equals 12 residues. This CDR3 is CASSHSGGEAFF. DNA for the CDR3: TGCGCCAGCAGCCATTCAGGGGGGGAAGCTTTCTTT.